This T cell receptor (beta chain) was obtained from a study of T cells in Graves' hyperthyroidism and ophthalmopathy. Patients aged 18 to 65 had newly diagnosed hyperthyroidism of under 2 months' duration. The TCR beta CDR3 regions underwent amplification using RNA transcripts as the source. First-round RT-PCR of the TCR CDR3 relied on the HTBI primer set. TCRdb re-called the multiplex PCR reads through MiXCR, storing one row per CDR3 protein. Of roughly 750,000 distinct CDR3 sequences listed, roughly 15% are singletons. Trimming cost V 6 bases and J 0 bases, with 14 bases left between them. The CDR3 loop spans 14 amino acids. Germline CDR1 and CDR2: DFQATT and SNEGSKA (reference sequence).

The chain combines TRBV20-1 with TRBJ1-1, with D uncertain. Sequencing was performed on blood. This clonotype was obtained from a man aged 18 to 30 with Graves' hyperthyroidism. In nucleotides, the CDR3 is TGCAGTGCGTCCGACCTAGGTCTGAACACTGAAGCTTTCTTT. Its protein product is CSASDLGLNTEAFF.